The 32 T cell receptor beta chains presented below share a single source sample, sequenced in a study of cytotoxic CD8 clonotypes in ibrutinib-treated CLL. TCRdb keeps only in-frame clones here, not all; method: immunoSEQ multiplex PCR. The sample has 150,000 to 200,000 clones; roughly 84% are singletons. The source material was PBMCs, sampled at disease progression, from a patient treated with ibrutinib. The source of these receptors is a human donor with chronic lymphocytic leukemia.

This chain links TRBV5-4 with TRBJ2-7; 7 nucleotides agree with TRBD2. Trimming took 3 bases from V and 4 from J; bases not matched to a gene: 7. The CDR3 consists of 14 residues. Germline V gene data show CDR1 as SGHNT and CDR2 as YYREEE (reference sequence). CDR3 residues: CASSSGLKLYEQYF. The CDR3 DNA reads as TGTGCCAGCAGCTCGGGACTAAAATTGTACGAGCAGTACTTC.

This clone was counted at least ten times. V gene TRBV5-4 combines with J gene TRBJ1-1, with D possibly matching TRBD1 (5 bases). V was shortened by 3 bases and J by 8 bases, with 14 bases between the two germline ends. CDR1 and CDR2 (germline): SGHNT, YYREEE (reference sequence). The CDR3 has 13 residues. The CDR3 bases are TGTGCCAGCAGCTCGGGATATAACAGGGAAGCTTTCTTT. Translated: CASSSGYNREAFF.

The chain combines TRBV7-6 with TRBJ1-1, with D maybe TRBD1 (6 bases). The V end lost 5 bases, the J end lost 6 bases, and 10 bases lay between the germline ends. Germline V lookup: CDR1 SGHVS, CDR2 FNYEAQ. There are 12 residues in the CDR3. The CDR3 loop is CASSPGGPEAFF. DNA for the CDR3: TGTGCCAGCAGCCCCGGGGGCCCTGAAGCTTTCTTT.

The CDR3 protein is CASSLAGTASGNTIYF. CDR3 nucleotides: TGTGCCAGCAGCTTGGCCGGGACAGCCTCTGGAAACACCATATATTTT. V usage is TRBV5-6 and J usage is TRBJ1-3; 7 nucleotides match TRBD1. The CDR3 extends over 16 amino acids. The V gene end was trimmed by 0 bases and the J gene end by 0 bases; junction bases not matched to a gene: 3. CDR1 and CDR2 (germline): SGHDT, YYEEEE.

The chain couples TRBV15 to TRBJ2-7, with D possibly matching TRBD2 (7 bases). The CDR3 spans 13 residues. CDR1 is LNHNV and CDR2 is YYDKDF in the germline V gene (reference sequence). V lost 6 bases, J lost 4 bases, and 13 bases lay in between. The CDR3 nucleotides are TGTGCCACCAGGGGAGGGGGGCTTTACGAGCAGTACTTC. This sequence encodes CATRGGGLYEQYF.

The chain carries TRBV5-1 and TRBJ2-1, with 10 bases identical to TRBD2. Per the germline V gene, CDR1 is SGHRS and CDR2 is YFSETQ. The junction had 7 bases not matched to a gene; V was cut back by 4 bases and J by 6 bases. The CDR3 is 15 amino acids. The CDR3 coding sequence is TGCGCCAGCAGCGAAAAGGGACTAGCGCCCAATGAGCAGTTCTTC. Translated: CASSEKGLAPNEQFF.

The chain carries TRBV5-1 and TRBJ2-7; D could derive from TRBD1 or TRBD2 (5 bases each). The CDR3 runs to 12 residues. V lost 5 bases to trimming and J lost 4 bases, with 10 bases between them. In germline, CDR1 is SGHRS, CDR2 YFSETQ. The DNA for the CDR3 is TGCGCCAGCAGTGTTGGGGGATACGAGCAGTACTTC. It codes for CASSVGGYEQYF.

The chain has TRBV19 and TRBJ2-4; the D is unclear. V lost 9 bases to trimming and J lost 6 bases, with 9 bases between them. The CDR3 covers 11 residues. Germline V CDR1 and CDR2: LNHDA, SQIVND (reference sequence). The DNA for the CDR3 is TGTGCCAGCAGGAAGGGAAACATTCAGTACTTC. As protein: CASRKGNIQYF.

This sequence joins TRBV12-5 and TRBJ1-1, with D tentatively TRBD1 (5 bases). CDR3 size: 12 residues. V lost 3 bases and J 8 bases, leaving 10 bases between the germline ends. The germline V gene has CDR1 LGHNT and CDR2 FRNRAP. CDR3 in amino acids: CASGFVQGEAFF. CDR3 sequence (DNA): TGTGCTAGTGGTTTCGTCCAGGGCGAAGCTTTCTTT.

This clone has a single count. The V call is TRBV7-6, the J call TRBJ2-1; tentative D call: TRBD1 (5 bases). V lost 6 bases to trimming and J lost 8 bases, with 14 bases between them. This CDR3 contains 13 residues. Germline CDR1 and CDR2: SGHVS and FNYEAQ. CDR3 DNA sequence: TGTGCCAGCAGTTCAACCCAGGGCTATGAGCAGTTCTTC. Translating it yields CASSSTQGYEQFF.

This clone was seen only once. This rearrangement joins TRBV6-5 to TRBJ1-5; 10 positions agree with TRBD1. This CDR3 has 14 amino acids. V dropped 2 bases and J dropped 7; count of bases not matched to a gene: 2. CDR1 MNHEY and CDR2 SVGAGI come from the germline V gene. The CDR3 DNA follows: TGTGCCAGCAGTTACGGACAGGGGGGACAGCCCCAGCATTTT. Translation: CASSYGQGGQPQHF.

The rearrangement uses TRBV28 and TRBJ1-1; the D is unclear. The CDR3 covers 12 residues. CDR1 and CDR2 (germline): MDHEN, SYDVKM. V lost 5 bases and J 1 base, leaving 5 bases between the germline ends. Written as DNA, the CDR3 is TGTGCCAGCAGTCTGACGAACACTGAAGCTTTCTTT. Translating it yields CASSLTNTEAFF.

The CDR3 coding sequence is TGTGCCAGCAGGCCCCTGGAGGCAATGTATGGCTACACCTTC. Its translation is CASRPLEAMYGYTF. The rearrangement joins TRBV28 to TRBJ1-2; D is undetermined. V lost 6 bases, J lost 5 bases, and 16 bases lay in between. The germline CDR1 and CDR2 sequences are MDHEN and SYDVKM. The CDR3 has 14 amino acids.

This clone occurred a few times. The V gene is TRBV10-3, the J gene TRBJ2-5; 13 bases are a match to TRBD2. Germline CDR1 ENHRY, CDR2 SYGVKD. The J segment lost 3 bases and the V segment lost 6 bases, leaving 16 bases of the junction unmatched. The CDR3 is 19 amino acids. The chain's CDR3 is CAIRWGLAGLKPRKETQYF. The CDR3 bases are TGTGCCATCAGATGGGGACTAGCGGGACTTAAACCCCGTAAAGAGACCCAGTACTTC.

In this sample, this clone turned up a few times. The chain employs TRBV5-1 and TRBJ1-1, with D possibly TRBD1 on 5 matching bases. Germline V gene sequence: CDR1 SGHRS, CDR2 YFSETQ. The CDR3 runs to 15 residues. Trimming took 0 bases from V and 1 from J, leaving 10 bases between them. Written as DNA, the CDR3 is TGCGCCAGCAGCTTGGAAGGGGCGGGGAACACTGAAGCTTTCTTT. Its protein is CASSLEGAGNTEAFF.

V and J are TRBV7-5 and TRBJ1-2; TRBD1 is taken as the D call from the table, unchecked against the DNA. TRBV7-5 represents a pseudogene. The length of the CDR3 is 18 residues. CDR3 coding DNA: TGTGTCAGGAAAATTCTATTCGACAGGGCCCCTCGTGACTATGGCTACACCTTC. This encodes CVRKILFDRAPRDYGYTF.

The V gene is TRBV5-8, the J gene TRBJ2-5; D possibly matches TRBD1 or TRBD2 (6 bases each). Trimming removed 1 base from V and 5 bases from J, with 15 bases in between. CDR3 size: 15 residues. CDR1 SGHTS and CDR2 YDEGEE come from the germline V gene. For the CDR3, the DNA is TGTGCCAGCAGCTTGAATGGGGGGCCCGAGGAGACCCAGTACTTC. Encoded protein: CASSLNGGPEETQYF.

This clone was detected a few times. This chain connects TRBV5-1 to TRBJ1-2, with D possibly matching TRBD1 (6 bases). The CDR3 totals 15 residues. V was pared by 4 bases and J by 7 bases, with 20 bases between. Per the germline V gene, CDR1 is SGHRS and CDR2 is YFSETQ. The CDR3 DNA follows: TGCGCCAGCAGCCCGGAGGGGGATCCCTCGTTTGGCTACACCTTC. The encoded protein is CASSPEGDPSFGYTF.

This clone was detected ten times or more. The CDR3 reads CASSQGTENQPQHF. CDR3 bases: TGCGCCAGCAGCCAGGGGACAGAGAATCAGCCCCAGCATTTT. The chain couples TRBV4-3 to TRBJ1-5; 7 bases line up with TRBD1. Unmatched junction bases numbered 3, after V lost 3 bases and J lost 4 bases. The CDR3 loop spans 14 amino acids. Germline values: CDR1 LGHNA, CDR2 YSLEER.

The V gene is TRBV7-2, the J gene TRBJ2-7; 13 nucleotides align to TRBD2. The CDR3 length is 15 residues. V was pared by 5 bases and J by 4 bases, with 5 bases of the junction left unmatched. CDR1 and CDR2 from the germline V gene are SGHTA and FQGNSA. Here the CDR3 reads CASSPGLAGDYEQYF. The CDR3 DNA is TGTGCCAGCAGCCCCGGACTAGCGGGAGATTACGAGCAGTACTTC.

The rearrangement links TRBV6-6 to TRBJ2-7; D perhaps matches TRBD1 (6 bases). The CDR3 has 14 amino acids. V lost 6 bases to trimming and J lost 2 bases, with 14 bases between them. Germline V gene sequence: CDR1 MNHNY, CDR2 SVGAGI (reference sequence). CDR3 sequence (DNA): TGTGCCAGCAGAGGTGGGGGCAGGGCCTACGAGCAGTACTTC. Translated: CASRGGGRAYEQYF.

CDR3 nucleotides: TGTGCCAGCAGCTTCCGGACGCACCCGTACGAGCAGTACTTC. Amino acid sequence: CASSFRTHPYEQYF. The genes are TRBV7-9 and TRBJ2-7, with unresolved D. There are 14 residues in the CDR3. Trimming removed 3 bases from V and 4 bases from J, with 13 bases in between. Germline V lookup: CDR1 SEHNR, CDR2 FQNEAQ (reference sequence).

This chain joins TRBV9 and TRBJ1-1; a possible D gene is TRBD1 (5 bases). CDR1 and CDR2 from the germline V gene are SGDLS and YYNGEE. CDR3 length: 13 residues. Trimming shortened V by 5 bases and J by 5 bases, and 13 bases separated the two germline ends. This CDR3 reads CASSPVGGTEAFF. Written as DNA, the CDR3 is TGTGCCAGCAGTCCGGTGGGGGGAACTGAAGCTTTCTTT. The full variable domain, in which reference TRBV9 and TRBJ1-1 provide the parts outside the CDR3, is DSGVTQTPKHLITATGQRVTLRCSPRSGDLSVYWYQQSLDQGLQFLIQYYNGEERAKGNILERFSAQQFPDLHSELNLSSLELGDSALYFCASSPVGGTEAFFGQGTRLTVV.

The chain joins TRBV5-4 to TRBJ2-2; the match to TRBD1 covers 7 bases. The V gene's germline CDR1 is SGHNT and CDR2 YYREEE (reference sequence). This CDR3 contains 15 residues. V lost 0 bases, J lost 5 bases, and 4 bases stayed unmatched. Here the CDR3 reads CASSLVTGATGELFF. CDR3 DNA: TGTGCCAGCAGCTTGGTTACAGGGGCAACCGGGGAGCTGTTTTTT.

CDR3 sequence (DNA): TGTGCCAGCAGTTTGGGCGCTTTGAACACTGAAGCTTTCTTT. This gives the protein CASSLGALNTEAFF. The chain is built from TRBV28 and TRBJ1-1; D is undetermined. The CDR3 has 14 residues. Deletions cut 3 bases from V and 0 bases from J, with 8 bases between. Looked up from germline, CDR1 is MDHEN and CDR2 is SYDVKM.

Worth noting for this clone: Other DNA sequences within the sample encode an identical CDR3. The rearrangement links TRBV5-1 to TRBJ1-5, with D tentatively TRBD1 (6 bases). This CDR3 comprises 15 residues. V lost 0 bases to trimming and J lost 5 bases, with 12 bases between them. Per germline, CDR1 SGHRS and CDR2 YFSETQ. The CDR3 nucleotides are TGCGCCAGCAGCTTGGGCGTGGGGGGCGATCAGCCCCAGCATTTT. As protein: CASSLGVGGDQPQHF.

The J gene is TRBJ2-1, the V gene TRBV9; D might be TRBD1 (5 bases). CDR1 is SGDLS and CDR2 is YYNGEE in the germline V gene. The CDR3 has 14 amino acids. V was trimmed by 1 base and J by 5 bases, leaving 10 bases between them. DNA for the CDR3: TGTGCCAGCAGCGTAAATTGGGGCCACAATGAGCAGTTCTTC. Protein: CASSVNWGHNEQFF.

The J gene is TRBJ2-6, the V gene TRBV7-3, with 12 bases that match TRBD1. The V segment lost 2 bases and the J segment 4 bases; nucleotides outside the gene matches: 6. This CDR3 contains 18 residues. CDR1 and CDR2 (germline): SGHTA, FQGTGA. CDR3 residues: CASSLGGQGAYGANVLTF. The CDR3 region has the DNA TGTGCCAGCAGCTTAGGGGGACAGGGGGCTTACGGGGCCAACGTCCTGACTTTC.

There are a few counts of this clone. The chain joins TRBV4-1 to TRBJ2-1, with 7 positions matching TRBD2. The germline V gene has CDR1 MGHRA and CDR2 YSYEKL. Losses at the gene ends were 0 bases for V and 3 bases for J; bases not matched to a gene: 11. This CDR3 has 18 residues. Here the CDR3 DNA reads TGCGCCAGCAGCCAAGATAAGCTAAGCTCTAGCGGCTACAATGAGCAGTTCTTC. Protein: CASSQDKLSSSGYNEQFF.

This sequence joins TRBV2 and TRBJ2-3, with D tentatively TRBD1 (6 bases). From germline, CDR1 is SNHLY and CDR2 FYNNEI. V was trimmed by 7 bases and J by 6 bases, leaving 20 bases between them. This CDR3 has 15 residues. The CDR3 nucleotides are TGTGCCAGCATAGGATTGAGGGGGTCCGGGGATACGCAGTATTTT. This sequence encodes CASIGLRGSGDTQYF.

This clone was observed once. The chain employs TRBV19 and TRBJ2-2; D uncertain. CDR3 length: 15 residues. Germline-derived CDR1 and CDR2 are LNHDA and SQIVND (reference sequence). The V gene lost 1 base and the J gene lost 6 bases, with 12 bases spanning the gap. The CDR3 region has the DNA TGTGCCAGTAGTATAGGCCGAGCCCCCCCCGGGGAGCTGTTTTTT. It codes for CASSIGRAPPGELFF. Combining the CDR3 with reference TRBV19 and TRBJ2-2 gives the whole variable domain DGGITQSPKYLFRKEGQNVTLSCEQNLNHDAMYWYRQDPGQGLRLIYYSQIVNDFQKGDIAEGYSVSREKKESFPLTVTSAQKNPTAFYLCASSIGRAPPGELFFGEGSRLTVL.

The rearrangement links TRBV7-9 to TRBJ1-3; 9 bases line up with TRBD1. Trimming took 3 bases from V and 4 from J; bases not matched to a gene: 7. Germline CDR1 is SEHNR and CDR2 is FQNEAQ (reference sequence). This CDR3 comprises 16 residues. The chain's CDR3 is CASSFGKGQGGNTIYF. The CDR3 bases are TGTGCCAGCAGCTTTGGAAAAGGACAGGGGGGAAACACCATATATTTT.